This is a list of T cell receptor beta chains from one sample in a study of T cell responses to AZD1222 COVID-19 vaccine. The repertoire was sequenced with immunoSEQ multiplex PCR; TCRdb's copy has only in-frame clones and lacks some. Of some 150,000 clones listed, 80% to 90% were seen once; the top ten hold about 8%. Sequences were derived from peripheral blood, sampled on day 0 of AZD1222 vaccination. The source is an adult in good health. Each CDR3 is given with its conserved first and last residue. D genes are given only for firm matches. Only part of the rows carry a size: once, few, many, or a class if the clone is expanded.

size	V	J	D	CDR3	DNA
-	TRBV24-1	TRBJ2-7	TRBD1	CATQPGTEAYEQYF	TGTGCCACCCAACCCGGGACAGAGGCCTACGAGCAGTACTTC
-	TRBV5-6	TRBJ1-4	TRBD1	CASSLKIGQGATNEKLFF	TGTGCCAGCAGCCTCAAAATCGGACAGGGTGCAACTAATGAAAAACTGTTTTTT
-	TRBV6-6	TRBJ1-1	-	CASSVELLRENTEAFF	TGTGCCAGCAGCGTAGAACTCCTTCGGGAGAACACTGAAGCTTTCTTT
-	TRBV28	TRBJ1-5	TRBD1	CASSLGTGQQPQHF	TGTGCCAGCAGTTTAGGGACAGGGCAACAGCCCCAGCATTTT
-	TRBV7-9	TRBJ1-2	-	CASSFKSGYGYTF	TGTGCCAGCAGCTTCAAATCCGGCTATGGCTACACCTTC
-	TRBV27	TRBJ1-1	TRBD1	CASSRYRTGGTEAFF	TGTGCCAGCAGTCGGTACCGGACAGGGGGCACTGAAGCTTTCTTT
-	TRBV10-3	TRBJ2-3	TRBD2	CAISDPGRGGGDTQYF	TGTGCCATCAGTGATCCCGGGCGGGGGGGAGGAGATACGCAGTATTTT
-	TRBV27	TRBJ2-2	TRBD2	CASGILAGGPNTGELFF	TGTGCCAGCGGGATCCTAGCGGGAGGGCCTAACACCGGGGAGCTGTTTTTT
-	TRBV5-1	TRBJ2-1	TRBD2	CASTLVVAGTNEQFF	TGCGCCAGCACCCTGGTGGTAGCGGGGACCAATGAGCAGTTCTTC
-	TRBV30	TRBJ1-6	-	CAWSVLAVKNSPLHF	TGTGCCTGGAGTGTTTTGGCGGTCAAGAATTCACCCCTCCACTTT
once	TRBV10-3	TRBJ1-1	-	CAISESRWAAFF	TGTGCCATCAGTGAGTCGAGGTGGGCGGCTTTCTTT
few	TRBV28	TRBJ2-3	-	CASSLQDMWGNTQYF	TGTGCCAGCAGTCTACAGGACATGTGGGGTAATACGCAGTATTTT
-	TRBV3-1/TRBV3-2	TRBJ1-6	-	CASFGGGDSPLHF	TGTGCCAGCTTCGGGGGGGGAGATTCACCCCTCCACTTT
-	TRBV5-5	TRBJ2-7	-	CASSPSPQGIYEQYF	TGTGCCAGCAGCCCGTCCCCGCAGGGAATCTACGAGCAGTACTTC
-	TRBV6-5	TRBJ2-3	-	CASSYRRDTQYF	TGTGCCAGCAGTTATAGGAGAGATACGCAGTATTTT
-	TRBV6-6	TRBJ1-1	TRBD1	CASKGQGAVNTEAFF	TGTGCCAGCAAGGGACAGGGGGCGGTCAACACTGAAGCTTTCTTT
-	TRBV11-2	TRBJ2-1	TRBD2	CASSLGLAGGFAYNEQFF	TGTGCCAGCAGCCTGGGGCTAGCGGGAGGGTTCGCCTACAATGAGCAGTTCTTC
-	TRBV6-4	TRBJ1-1	-	CASSGEMNTEAFF	TGTGCCAGCAGCGGGGAGATGAACACTGAAGCTTTCTTT
-	TRBV3-1/TRBV3-2	TRBJ2-1	-	CASSLGTRGHLF	TGTGCCAGCAGCCTAGGGACCCGGGGGCATCTCTTC
-	TRBV23-1	TRBJ1-5	TRBD1	CASSQSTGVDQPQHF	TGCGCCAGCAGTCAATCGACAGGGGTTGATCAGCCCCAGCATTTT
-	TRBV21-1	TRBJ1-1	-	CANKETANTEAFF	TGTGCCAACAAGGAGACAGCGAACACTGAAGCTTTCTTT
few	TRBV6-2/TRBV6-3	TRBJ1-3	TRBD1	CASSSGTDSGNTIYF	TGTGCCAGCAGTTCAGGGACAGACTCTGGAAACACCATATATTTT
-	TRBV5-1	TRBJ1-5	-	CASSLSGGNQPQHF	TGCGCCAGCAGCTTGTCGGGGGGCAATCAGCCCCAGCATTTT
-	TRBV19	TRBJ1-1	-	CASSIGGRRNTEAFF	TGTGCCAGTAGTATAGGCGGCAGGAGGAACACTGAAGCTTTCTTT
-	TRBV12-3/TRBV12-4	TRBJ2-5	-	CASKRGAQETQYF	TGTGCCAGCAAGAGGGGGGCCCAAGAGACCCAGTACTTC
once	TRBV24-1	TRBJ1-2	-	CATSDRGYGYTF	TGTGCCACCAGTGATCGAGGGTATGGCTACACCTTC
-	TRBV24-1	TRBJ2-5	TRBD2	CATSEGLRKETQYF	TGTGCCACCAGTGAGGGACTAAGAAAAGAGACCCAGTACTTC
-	TRBV28	TRBJ2-5	TRBD2	CASSWLGGGARGETQYF	TGTGCCAGCAGTTGGCTTGGCGGGGGGGCCCGAGGAGAGACCCAGTACTTC
-	TRBV7-6	TRBJ2-5	-	CASSLDRETQYF	TGTGCCAGCAGCTTAGACCGGGAGACCCAGTACTTC
-	TRBV30	TRBJ2-7	-	CAWSNIYEQYF	TGTGCCTGGAGCAATATTTACGAGCAGTACTTC
few	TRBV5-1	TRBJ1-1	-	CASSLGGNTEAFF	TGCGCCAGCAGCTTGGGCGGCAACACTGAAGCTTTCTTT
-	TRBV3-1/TRBV3-2	TRBJ1-1	-	CASSLQGPMNTEAFF	TGTGCCAGCAGCTTACAGGGTCCAATGAACACTGAAGCTTTCTTT
-	TRBV5-1	TRBJ2-3	-	CASSLAWAGSDTQYF	TGCGCCAGCAGCTTGGCTTGGGCGGGGTCAGATACGCAGTATTTT
-	TRBV2	TRBJ1-3	-	CASSDSAWYSGNTIYF	TGTGCCAGCAGCGATTCCGCCTGGTACTCTGGAAACACCATATATTTT
-	TRBV7-8	TRBJ2-7	TRBD1	CASNSGQGIYEQYF	TGTGCCAGCAACTCGGGACAGGGAATATACGAGCAGTACTTC
-	TRBV6-5	TRBJ1-4	-	CASSWGNEKLFF	TGTGCCAGCAGTTGGGGGAATGAAAAACTGTTTTTT
-	TRBV19	TRBJ2-7	-	CASSPWGDAYEQYF	TGTGCCAGTAGTCCTTGGGGGGACGCCTACGAGCAGTACTTC
-	TRBV7-2	TRBJ1-1	TRBD1	CASSLAGTGVPTEAFF	TGTGCCAGCAGCTTAGCCGGGACAGGGGTGCCCACTGAAGCTTTCTTT
-	TRBV30	TRBJ2-3	-	CAKTINTDTQYF	TGTGCTAAGACCATTAACACAGATACGCAGTATTTT
-	TRBV1	TRBJ2-5	-	CTSSQVDRLAQQETQYF	TGCACCAGCAGCCAAGTTGACCGACTAGCTCAACAAGAGACCCAGTACTTC
once	TRBV28	TRBJ2-7	-	CASSLQAGVGEQYF	TGTGCCAGCAGTTTGCAAGCAGGGGTCGGCGAGCAGTACTTC
-	TRBV5-1	TRBJ2-5	-	CASSSVLQETQYF	TGCGCCAGCTCCAGCGTCCTCCAAGAGACCCAGTACTTC
-	TRBV19	TRBJ2-7	TRBD1	CASTPDRETYEQYF	TGTGCCAGTACCCCGGACAGGGAGACCTACGAGCAGTACTTC
-	TRBV7-9	TRBJ2-3	-	CASSFSATDTQYF	TGTGCCAGCAGCTTCTCTGCCACAGATACGCAGTATTTT
-	TRBV6-5	TRBJ1-1	-	CASSREEGTEAFF	TGTGCCAGCAGCCGGGAGGAGGGCACTGAAGCTTTCTTT
-	TRBV28	TRBJ2-5	-	CASETGDSQETQYF	TGTGCCAGCGAAACGGGGGATTCCCAAGAGACCCAGTACTTC
-	TRBV6-5	TRBJ2-2	TRBD2	CASSYRGRVTGELFF	TGTGCCAGCAGTTATCGCGGGAGAGTCACCGGGGAGCTGTTTTTT
-	TRBV18	TRBJ1-5	-	CASSPPHRVDQPQHF	TGTGCCAGCTCACCACCGCACAGGGTTGATCAGCCCCAGCATTTT
-	TRBV20-1	TRBJ1-5	-	CSASLATQGRQPQHF	TGCAGTGCTAGTCTCGCGACCCAAGGTCGTCAGCCCCAGCATTTT
-	TRBV21-1	TRBJ2-7	-	CASWHQMRTNSQSYEQYF	TGTGCCAGCTGGCACCAAATGAGGACGAACAGTCAAAGCTACGAGCAGTACTTC
-	TRBV19	TRBJ2-2	-	CASLEGLTGELFF	TGTGCCAGTTTGGAAGGCCTCACCGGGGAGCTGTTTTTT